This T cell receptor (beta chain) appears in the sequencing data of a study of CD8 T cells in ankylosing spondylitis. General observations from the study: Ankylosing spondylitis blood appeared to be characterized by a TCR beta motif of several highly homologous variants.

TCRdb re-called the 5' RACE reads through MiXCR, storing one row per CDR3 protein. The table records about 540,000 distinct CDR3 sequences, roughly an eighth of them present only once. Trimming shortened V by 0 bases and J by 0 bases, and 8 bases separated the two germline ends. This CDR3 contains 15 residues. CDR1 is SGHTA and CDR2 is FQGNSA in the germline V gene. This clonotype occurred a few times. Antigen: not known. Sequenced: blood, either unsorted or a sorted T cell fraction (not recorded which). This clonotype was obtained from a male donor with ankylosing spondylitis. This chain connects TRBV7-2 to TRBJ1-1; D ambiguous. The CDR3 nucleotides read TGTGCCAGCAGCTTAGCGTCGGGAATGAACACTGAAGCTTTCTTT. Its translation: CASSLASGMNTEAFF.